The following is a TCR beta chain sequence with its context. The read ends 3 residues shy of where the CDR3 ends; the end is completed using the germline J gene. Only in-frame clones appear in the TCRdb table, and some are missing; sequencing was by immunoSEQ multiplex PCR. The sample includes 20,000 to 30,000 clones. The CDR3 sequence is 15 residues long. The germline gives CDR1 KGHSH, CDR2 LQKENI. V dropped 3 bases and J dropped 6 bases, with 15 bases sitting between them. The nonmyeloablative bone marrow transplants came from related graft donors, with transient mixed chimerism. The data derive from a study of Tregs in tolerant kidney transplant recipients.

The specimen comprised CD4+ T cells from blood (PBMCs), sampled 6 months after the transplant. The sequence was obtained from a human patient who received a combined kidney and bone marrow transplant. The graft donor may have contributed some T cells. The rearrangement uses TRBV18 and TRBJ1-3, with D hard to call. The sequenced part of the CDR3 DNA is TGTGCCAGCTCACCTCAAGGGCTGCCCGAAAACACC. Translating it yields CASSPQGLPENT. The full-length CDR3 reads as CASSPQGLPENTIYF.